This passage covers 13 T cell receptor beta chains from one sample sequenced in a study of T cells in Graves' hyperthyroidism and ophthalmopathy. TCR beta CDR3 region amplification was performed from RNA transcripts. TCR CDR3 regions were first amplified by RT-PCR with HTBI primers. TCRdb independently ran MiXCR on the multiplex PCR reads; one entry per CDR3 protein. The repertoire has 300,000 to 400,000 distinct CDR3 sequences, 13% to 15% of them found once; the top ten carry roughly 21%. Sequenced material: blood. Receptors were obtained from a woman aged 30 to 39 with Graves' ophthalmopathy.

The rearrangement uses TRBV18 and TRBJ1-1, with D hard to call. The CDR3 is 13 amino acids. Trimming left V 1 base short and J 7 bases short, with 10 bases between. CDR1 KGHSH and CDR2 LQKENI come from the germline V gene. Here the CDR3 reads CASSPLDGFEAFF. CDR3 coding DNA: TGTGCCAGCTCACCACTGGACGGTTTTGAAGCTTTCTTT.

This clonotype appeared many times. The chain links TRBV20-1 to TRBJ2-7; possibly TRBD2 for D (6 bases). In germline, CDR1 is DFQATT, CDR2 SNEGSKA (reference sequence). The CDR3 is 13 residues long. This chain's CDR3 is CSSRRDGGYEQYF. CDR3 coding DNA: TGCAGCTCGCGCCGGGACGGGGGATACGAGCAGTACTTC.

V gene TRBV20-1 combines with J gene TRBJ1-6; no firm D call. The CDR3 contains 16 residues. CDR1 DFQATT and CDR2 SNEGSKA come from the germline V gene (reference sequence). The V and J ends lost 6 bases and 5 bases respectively, with 20 bases between them. The chain's CDR3 is CSAKGVAEADNSPLHF. In DNA, the CDR3 is TGCAGTGCCAAGGGAGTGGCAGAAGCCGATAATTCACCCCTCCACTTT.

This clonotype was seen at least ten times. The chain carries TRBV20-1 and TRBJ2-3; 10 bases align to TRBD2. This CDR3 is built from 16 residues. Germline CDR1 is DFQATT and CDR2 is SNEGSKA (reference sequence). V lost 3 bases to trimming and J lost 5 bases; unmatched junction nucleotides: 11. CDR3 sequence: CSASPTSGGVEDTQYF. The CDR3 nucleotides are TGCAGTGCTAGCCCCACAAGCGGGGGGGTCGAAGATACGCAGTATTTT.

The rearrangement uses TRBV20-1 and TRBJ1-2; a weak D match, TRBD1 (5 bases). Trimming cost V 4 bases and J 12 bases, with 18 bases left between them. In germline, CDR1 is DFQATT, CDR2 SNEGSKA (reference sequence). There are 12 residues in the CDR3. The CDR3 bases are TGCAGTGCTACTCTCCAGGGAGAGATTGACACCTTC. It codes for CSATLQGEIDTF.

This clonotype has a count of ten or more. The rearrangement links TRBV11-1 to TRBJ1-1; D is unclear. This CDR3 spans 11 amino acids. The V and J ends lost 1 base and 10 bases respectively, with 7 bases between them. Germline lookup yields CDR1 SGHAT and CDR2 FQDESV (reference sequence). CDR3 coding DNA: TGTGCCAGCAGCTTAGGAGGTGGAGCTTTCTTT. Translation gives CASSLGGGAFF.

This sequence joins TRBV5-4 and TRBJ2-3; TRBD2 matches 8 bases. Unmatched junction bases numbered 14, after V lost 2 bases and J lost 6 bases. Germline V lookup: CDR1 SGHNT, CDR2 YYREEE (reference sequence). The CDR3 loop spans 17 amino acids. CDR3: CASSFSLAGPILDTQYF. CDR3 coding DNA: TGTGCCAGCAGCTTTTCTTTAGCGGGGCCTATCCTTGATACGCAGTATTTT.

This clonotype was counted between two and nine times. The genes are TRBV19 and TRBJ1-1, with D maybe TRBD1 (5 bases). The germline gives CDR1 LNHDA, CDR2 SQIVND (reference sequence). The CDR3 has 14 amino acids. Trimming left V 5 bases short and J 1 base short, with 11 bases between. The CDR3 sequence: CASSATEKNTEAFF. CDR3 bases: TGTGCCAGTAGTGCGACAGAAAAGAACACTGAAGCTTTCTTT.

This clonotype has at least ten counts. The V call is TRBV28, the J call TRBJ2-7, with a tentative D call TRBD2 (6 bases). The V end lost 6 bases, the J end lost 1 base, and 13 bases lay between the germline ends. The CDR3 is 14 amino acids. Germline V gene sequence: CDR1 MDHEN, CDR2 SYDVKM. The CDR3 region is CASRAGTGSYEQYF. The CDR3 DNA sequence: TGTGCCAGCAGAGCCGGGACTGGGTCCTACGAGCAGTACTTC.

The chain has TRBV19 and TRBJ2-1; D uncertain. The CDR3 loop spans 11 amino acids. V lost 5 bases to trimming and J lost 7 bases, with 6 bases between them. Germline assignment: CDR1 LNHDA and CDR2 SQIVND (reference sequence). CDR3 DNA: TGTGCCAGTAGTGTTCAGAATGAGCAGTTCTTC. This gives the protein CASSVQNEQFF.

Remarks on this clonotype: A read error may produce the germline difference seen at one junction end. The V and J genes are TRBV7-8 and TRBJ2-1; D remains ambiguous. The germline CDR1 and CDR2 sequences are SGHVS and FQNEAQ. The CDR3 sequence is 18 residues long. CDR3 region: CASSFPNLLDGQTNERFF. The CDR3 DNA reads as TGTGCCAGCAGCTTCCCAAACTTACTCGACGGCCAGACCAATGAGCGGTTCTTC.

This clonotype was recorded a few times. The V call is TRBV7-4, the J call TRBJ2-4, with 13 nucleotides matching TRBD2. Looked up from germline, CDR1 is SGHVT and CDR2 is SQSDAQ. The CDR3 length is 16 residues. Losses at the gene ends were 4 bases for V and 7 bases for J; bases not matched to a gene: 7. The CDR3 is CASSSWTSGGGNIQYF. CDR3 bases: TGTGCCAGCAGCTCATGGACTAGCGGGGGAGGGAACATTCAGTACTTC.

At least ten counts were recorded for this clonotype. V gene TRBV7-9 combines with J gene TRBJ2-7; 8 bases are shared with TRBD2. Per the germline V gene, CDR1 is SEHNR and CDR2 is FQNEAQ (reference sequence). With V trimmed by 0 bases and J by 6 bases, 16 bases remained unmatched. CDR3 length: 18 residues. The CDR3 region has the DNA TGTGCCAGCAGCTTAGCGCGACGGGGGGGCTCATTAATTGGCGAGCAGTACTTC. Amino acid sequence: CASSLARRGGSLIGEQYF.